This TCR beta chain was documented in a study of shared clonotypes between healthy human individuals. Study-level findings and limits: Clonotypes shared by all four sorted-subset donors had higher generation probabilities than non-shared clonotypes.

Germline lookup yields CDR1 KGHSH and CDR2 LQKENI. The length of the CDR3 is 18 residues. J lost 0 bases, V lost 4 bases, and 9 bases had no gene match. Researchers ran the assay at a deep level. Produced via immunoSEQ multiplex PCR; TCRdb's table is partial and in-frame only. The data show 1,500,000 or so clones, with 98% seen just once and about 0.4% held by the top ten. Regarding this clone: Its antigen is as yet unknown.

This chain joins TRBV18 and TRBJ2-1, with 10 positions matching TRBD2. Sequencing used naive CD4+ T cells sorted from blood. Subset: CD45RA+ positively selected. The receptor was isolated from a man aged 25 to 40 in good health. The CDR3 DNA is TGTGCCAGCTCACATTTGCTAGCGGGAGTCCCCTCCTACAATGAGCAGTTCTTC. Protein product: CASSHLLAGVPSYNEQFF.